A single sample gave rise to the 9 T cell receptor beta chains below, sequenced in a study of early T cells in non-severe SARS-CoV-2 infection. TCRdb passed the 5' RACE reads through MiXCR, listing each CDR3 protein once. This table holds more than 65,000 distinct CDR3 sequences, approximately 15% found once. Sequencing was carried out using whole blood. The receptors shown here come from an adult who was a healthcare worker with PCR-confirmed SARS-CoV-2 infection or an uninfected control (not recorded which).

This clonotype was seen many times. CDR3 nucleotide sequence: TGCAGCGTTGTGTACGGGGGCCACACTGAAGCTTTCTTT. Translation gives CSVVYGGHTEAFF. The chain links TRBV29-1 to TRBJ1-1; D might be TRBD1 (6 bases). Germline assignment: CDR1 SQVTM and CDR2 ANQGSEA. V lost 4 bases and J lost 3, with 12 bases in between. The CDR3 extends over 13 amino acids.

Ten or more counts support this clonotype. The chain carries TRBV18 and TRBJ2-1; 9 bases line up with TRBD1. V lost 7 bases, J lost 2 bases, and 6 bases stayed unmatched. Germline V lookup: CDR1 KGHSH, CDR2 LQKENI. The CDR3 is 15 residues long. CDR3 loop: CASFPGTGTYNEQFF. The CDR3 bases are TGTGCCAGCTTCCCCGGGACAGGGACCTACAATGAGCAGTTCTTC.

There are many counts of this clonotype. Written as DNA, the CDR3 is TGTGCCAGCAGCTTAATGCGGGAGACCCAGTACTTC. The encoded protein is CASSLMRETQYF. V and J are TRBV7-8 and TRBJ2-5; no reliable D call. Trimming pared 2 bases from V and 5 bases from J, leaving 6 bases between. Germline CDR1 reads SGHVS; CDR2 reads FQNEAQ. The CDR3 covers 12 residues.

This clonotype has ten or more counts. This chain connects TRBV29-1 to TRBJ1-1; D is ambiguous. The V and J ends lost 3 bases and 7 bases respectively, with 6 bases between them. This CDR3 has 10 amino acids. The germline gives CDR1 SQVTM, CDR2 ANQGSEA. The CDR3 DNA reads TGCAGCGTTGAGTATGGTGAAGCTTTCTTT. Protein product: CSVEYGEAFF.

This clonotype was picked up many times. V and J are TRBV12-3 or TRBV12-4 and TRBJ2-5, with D unclear. The CDR3 contains 13 residues. Trimming pared 3 bases from V and 1 base from J, leaving 6 bases between. Here the CDR3 DNA reads TGTGCCAGCAGTTTTTACAGCCAAGAGACCCAGTACTTC. The encoded protein is CASSFYSQETQYF.

This clonotype has more than one count but fewer than ten. In nucleotides, the CDR3 is TGTGCCAGCAGCCAGGCCGGGGTGTCGAACACCGGGGAGCTGTTTTTT. The encoded protein is CASSQAGVSNTGELFF. J is TRBJ2-2 and V is TRBV7-3; TRBD2 might be the D (5 bases). V was cut by 5 bases and J by 0 bases, with 13 bases left in between. Germline loops: CDR1 SGHTA, CDR2 FQGTGA. The CDR3 extends over 16 amino acids. The entire variable domain, with the rest obtained from reference TRBV7-3 and TRBJ2-2, is as follows: GAGVSQTPSNKVTEKGKYVELRCDPISGHTALYWYRQSLGQGPEFLIYFQGTGAADDSGLPNDRFFAVRPEGSVSTLKIQRTERGDSAVYLCASSQAGVSNTGELFFGEGSRLTVL.

This clonotype was found many times. V usage is TRBV6-5 and J usage is TRBJ2-5; 7 bases agree with TRBD2. Germline CDR1 is MNHEY and CDR2 is SVGAGI. CDR3 length equals 16 residues. The junction had 13 bases not matched to a gene; V was cut back by 5 bases and J by 4 bases. The CDR3 DNA is TGTGCCAGCAGTACAAAAAGCGGGGTTCTTGGAGAGACCCAGTACTTC. It encodes CASSTKSGVLGETQYF.

This clonotype occurred a few times. The chain recombines TRBV6-4 with TRBJ1-1; D not resolved. The V end was cut by 2 bases, the J end by 5 bases, with 12 bases between. From germline, CDR1 is MRHNA and CDR2 SNTAGT. This CDR3 has 14 residues. CDR3 sequence reads: CASSDRGDNTEAFF. DNA for the CDR3: TGTGCCAGCAGTGACCGGGGAGATAATACTGAAGCTTTCTTT.

In the case of this clonotype: One end of the junction fails to match germline, which may point to a read error. This chain uses TRBV6-6 with TRBJ2-7; a possible D gene is TRBD2 (6 bases). CDR1 is MNHNY, CDR2 SVGAGI, per germline (reference sequence). The CDR3 runs 15 residues. In nucleotides, the CDR3 is TGTGCTAGCAGTTGGAACGGGGGTCCCTCCTACGAGCAGTACTTC. This translates into CASSWNGGPSYEQYF.